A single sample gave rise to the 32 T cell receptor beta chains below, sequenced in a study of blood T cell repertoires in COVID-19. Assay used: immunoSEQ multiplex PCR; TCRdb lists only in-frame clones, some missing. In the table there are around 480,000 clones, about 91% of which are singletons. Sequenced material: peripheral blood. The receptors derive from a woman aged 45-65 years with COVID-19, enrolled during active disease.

The chain's CDR3 is CASSLGQGGAGELFF. The CDR3 bases are TGCGCCAGCAGCTTGGGACAGGGGGGCGCCGGGGAGCTGTTTTTT. The chain links TRBV5-1 to TRBJ2-2; 9 bases agree with TRBD1. This CDR3 region has 15 residues. V was pared by 0 bases and J by 6 bases, with 3 bases of the junction left unmatched. The germline gives CDR1 SGHRS, CDR2 YFSETQ.

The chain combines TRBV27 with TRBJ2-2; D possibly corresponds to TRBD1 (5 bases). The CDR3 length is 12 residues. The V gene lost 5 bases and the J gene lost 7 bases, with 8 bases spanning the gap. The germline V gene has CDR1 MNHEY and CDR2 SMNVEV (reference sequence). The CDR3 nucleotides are TGTGCCAGCAGTACCCAGGGCGGGGAGCTGTTTTTT. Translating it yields CASSTQGGELFF.

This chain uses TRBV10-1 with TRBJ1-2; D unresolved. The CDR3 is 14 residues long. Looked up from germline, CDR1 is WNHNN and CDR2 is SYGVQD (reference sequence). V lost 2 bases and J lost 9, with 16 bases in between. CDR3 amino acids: CASSEVATQESYTF. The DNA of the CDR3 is TGCGCCAGCAGTGAGGTGGCAACGCAGGAAAGCTACACCTTC.

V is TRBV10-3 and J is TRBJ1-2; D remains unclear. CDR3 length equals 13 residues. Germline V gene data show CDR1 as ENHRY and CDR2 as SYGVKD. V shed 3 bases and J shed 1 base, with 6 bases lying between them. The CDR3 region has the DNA TGTGCCATCAGTGAAGCCCTTAACTATGGCTACACCTTC. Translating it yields CAISEALNYGYTF.

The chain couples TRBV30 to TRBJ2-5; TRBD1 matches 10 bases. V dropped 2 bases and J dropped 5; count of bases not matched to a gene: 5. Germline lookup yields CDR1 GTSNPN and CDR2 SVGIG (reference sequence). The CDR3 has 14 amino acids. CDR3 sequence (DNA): TGTGCCTGGAGTTCGACAGGGGGCATGGAGACCCAGTACTTC. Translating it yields CAWSSTGGMETQYF.

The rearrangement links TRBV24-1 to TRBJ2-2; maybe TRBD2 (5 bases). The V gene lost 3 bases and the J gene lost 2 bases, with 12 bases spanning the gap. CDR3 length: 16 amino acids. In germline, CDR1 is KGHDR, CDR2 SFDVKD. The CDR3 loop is CATSDGSFLNTGELFF. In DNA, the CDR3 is TGTGCCACCAGTGATGGGAGTTTTCTAAACACCGGGGAGCTGTTTTTT.

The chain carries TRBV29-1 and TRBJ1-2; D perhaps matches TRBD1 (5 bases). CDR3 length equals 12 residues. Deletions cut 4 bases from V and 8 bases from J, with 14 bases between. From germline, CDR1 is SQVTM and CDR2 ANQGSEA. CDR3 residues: CSVGGGAQGYTF. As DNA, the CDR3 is TGCAGCGTTGGAGGCGGGGCGCAAGGCTACACCTTC.

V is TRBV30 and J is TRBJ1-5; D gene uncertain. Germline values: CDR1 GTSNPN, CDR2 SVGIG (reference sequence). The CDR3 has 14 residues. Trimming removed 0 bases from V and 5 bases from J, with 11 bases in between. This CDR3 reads CAWSVWQNDQPQHF. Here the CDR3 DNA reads TGTGCCTGGAGTGTATGGCAGAATGATCAGCCCCAGCATTTT.

In DNA form, the CDR3 reads TGCGCCAGCAGCCTGACGGACTATAATGAAAAACTGTTTTTT. The encoded protein is CASSLTDYNEKLFF. This chain joins TRBV4-1 and TRBJ1-4; D is unclear. CDR1 MGHRA and CDR2 YSYEKL come from the germline V gene. The CDR3 runs 14 residues. The V end was cut by 4 bases, the J end by 4 bases, with 10 bases between.

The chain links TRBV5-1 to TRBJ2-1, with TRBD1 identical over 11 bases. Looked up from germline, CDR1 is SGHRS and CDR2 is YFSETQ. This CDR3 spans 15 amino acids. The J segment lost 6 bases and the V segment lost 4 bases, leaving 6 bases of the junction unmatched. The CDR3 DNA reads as TGCGCCAGCAGCGAAGAGGGACAGGGGGGCAATGAGCAGTTCTTC. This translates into CASSEEGQGGNEQFF. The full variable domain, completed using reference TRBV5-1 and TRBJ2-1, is KAGVTQTPRYLIKTRGQQVTLSCSPISGHRSVSWYQQTPGQGLQFLFEYFSETQRNKGNFPGRFSGRQFSNSRSEMNVSTLELGDSALYLCASSEEGQGGNEQFFGPGTRLTVL.

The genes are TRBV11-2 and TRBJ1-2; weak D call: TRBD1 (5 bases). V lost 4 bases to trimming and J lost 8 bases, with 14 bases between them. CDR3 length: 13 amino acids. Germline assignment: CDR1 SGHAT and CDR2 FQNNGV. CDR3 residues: CASSSNPKGGYTF. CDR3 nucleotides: TGTGCCAGCAGCTCCAATCCGAAGGGGGGCTACACCTTC.

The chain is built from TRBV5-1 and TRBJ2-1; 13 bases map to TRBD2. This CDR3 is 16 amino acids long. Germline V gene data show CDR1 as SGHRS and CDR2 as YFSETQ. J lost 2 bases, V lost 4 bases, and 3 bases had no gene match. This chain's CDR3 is CASSGGLAGPYNEQFF. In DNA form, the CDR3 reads TGCGCCAGCAGCGGGGGACTAGCGGGGCCCTACAATGAGCAGTTCTTC.

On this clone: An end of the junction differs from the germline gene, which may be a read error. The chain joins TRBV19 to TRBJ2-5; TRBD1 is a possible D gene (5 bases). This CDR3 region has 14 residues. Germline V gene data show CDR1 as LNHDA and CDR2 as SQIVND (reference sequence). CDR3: CASSIDSNQQTQYF. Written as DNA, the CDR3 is TGTGCCAGTAGTATTGACAGCAACCAACAGACCCAGTACTTC.

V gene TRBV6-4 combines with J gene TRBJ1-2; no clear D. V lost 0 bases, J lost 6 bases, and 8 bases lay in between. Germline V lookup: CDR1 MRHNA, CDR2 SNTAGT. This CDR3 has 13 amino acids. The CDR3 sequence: CASSDSSEHGYTF. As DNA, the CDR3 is TGTGCCAGCAGTGACTCGAGCGAACATGGCTACACCTTC.

The CDR3 loop reads CASSEYFGPAADTQYF. The CDR3 DNA sequence: TGTGCCAGCAGTGAATATTTCGGCCCGGCGGCAGATACGCAGTATTTT. This sequence joins TRBV2 and TRBJ2-3, with D unclear. The CDR3 has 16 amino acids. CDR1 SNHLY and CDR2 FYNNEI come from the germline V gene. V shed 2 bases and J shed 4 bases, with 16 bases lying between them.

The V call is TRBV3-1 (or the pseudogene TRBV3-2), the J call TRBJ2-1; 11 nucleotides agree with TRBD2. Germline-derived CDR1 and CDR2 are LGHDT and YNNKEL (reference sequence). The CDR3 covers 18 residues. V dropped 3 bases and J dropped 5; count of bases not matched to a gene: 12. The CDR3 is CASSQTLAGGLKNNEQFF. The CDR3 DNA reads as TGTGCCAGCAGCCAGACCCTAGCGGGGGGACTCAAAAACAATGAGCAGTTCTTC.

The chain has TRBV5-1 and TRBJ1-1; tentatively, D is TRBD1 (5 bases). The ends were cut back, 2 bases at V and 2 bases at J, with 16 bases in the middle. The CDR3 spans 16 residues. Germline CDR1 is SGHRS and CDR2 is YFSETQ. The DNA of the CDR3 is TGCGCCAGCAGCTTTGGGGCAGGTGGGCTCAACACTGAAGCTTTCTTT. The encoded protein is CASSFGAGGLNTEAFF.

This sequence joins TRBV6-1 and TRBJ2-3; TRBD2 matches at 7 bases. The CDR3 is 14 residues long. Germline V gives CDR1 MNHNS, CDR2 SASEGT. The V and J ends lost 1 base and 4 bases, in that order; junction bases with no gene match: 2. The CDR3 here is CASSEGLAADTQYF. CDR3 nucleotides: TGTGCCAGCAGTGAAGGACTAGCCGCAGATACGCAGTATTTT.

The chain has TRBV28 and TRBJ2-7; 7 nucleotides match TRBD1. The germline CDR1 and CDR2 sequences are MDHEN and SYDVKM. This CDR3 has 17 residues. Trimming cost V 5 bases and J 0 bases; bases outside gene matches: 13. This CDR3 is CASSNLYLRDSSYEQYF. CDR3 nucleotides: TGTGCCAGCAGTAATCTGTATCTCCGGGACAGCTCCTACGAGCAGTACTTC.

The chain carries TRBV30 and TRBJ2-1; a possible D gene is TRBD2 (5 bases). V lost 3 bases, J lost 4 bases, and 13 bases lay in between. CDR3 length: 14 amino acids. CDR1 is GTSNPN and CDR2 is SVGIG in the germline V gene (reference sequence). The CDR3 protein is CAWRTGFGYNEQFF. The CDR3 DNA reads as TGTGCCTGGAGAACGGGGTTTGGGTACAATGAGCAGTTCTTC.

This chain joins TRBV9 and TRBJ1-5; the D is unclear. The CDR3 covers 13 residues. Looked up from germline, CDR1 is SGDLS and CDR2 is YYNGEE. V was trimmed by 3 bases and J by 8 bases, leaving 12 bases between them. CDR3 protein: CASSAQLGEPQHF. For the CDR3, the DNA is TGTGCCAGCAGCGCACAACTCGGGGAGCCCCAGCATTTT.

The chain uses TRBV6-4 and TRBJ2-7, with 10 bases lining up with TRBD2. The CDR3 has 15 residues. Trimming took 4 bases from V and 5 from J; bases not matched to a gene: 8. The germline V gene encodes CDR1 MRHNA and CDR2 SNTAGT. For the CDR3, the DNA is TGTGCCAGCAGTGTCGGACTAGCGGCGACTCACGAGCAGTACTTC. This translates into CASSVGLAATHEQYF.

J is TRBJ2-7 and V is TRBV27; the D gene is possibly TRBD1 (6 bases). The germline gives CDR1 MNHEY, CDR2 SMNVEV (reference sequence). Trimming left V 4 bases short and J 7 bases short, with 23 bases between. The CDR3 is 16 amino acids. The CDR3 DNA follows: TGTGCCAGCAGTTCTATCTTCAGGGGCCGGGAAGATGAGCAGTACTTC. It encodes CASSSIFRGREDEQYF.

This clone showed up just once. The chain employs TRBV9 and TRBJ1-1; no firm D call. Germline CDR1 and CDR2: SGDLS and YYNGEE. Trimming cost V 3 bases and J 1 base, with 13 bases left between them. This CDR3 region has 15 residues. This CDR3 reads CASSGRGGSNTEAFF. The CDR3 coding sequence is TGTGCCAGCAGCGGTAGAGGCGGGTCGAACACTGAAGCTTTCTTT.

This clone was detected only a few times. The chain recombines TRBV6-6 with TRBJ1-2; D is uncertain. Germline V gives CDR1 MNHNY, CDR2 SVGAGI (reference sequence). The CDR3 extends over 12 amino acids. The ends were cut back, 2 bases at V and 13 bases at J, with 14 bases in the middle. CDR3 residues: CASSYDNGEFTF. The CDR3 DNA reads TGTGCCAGCAGTTACGATAACGGAGAGTTCACCTTC.

The CDR3: CASSLSVGQGVAGELFF. DNA of the CDR3: TGTGCCAGCAGCTTGTCTGTGGGACAGGGTGTCGCCGGGGAGCTGTTTTTT. This sequence joins TRBV13 and TRBJ2-2, with 9 bases identical to TRBD1. In germline, CDR1 is PRHDT, CDR2 FYEKMQ (reference sequence). CDR3 length: 17 amino acids. J was trimmed by 6 bases and V by 3 bases; bases with no gene match: 11. Supplemented by reference TRBV13 and TRBJ2-2, the full variable domain reads AAGVIQSPRHLIKEKRETATLKCYPIPRHDTVYWYQQGPGQDPQFLISFYEKMQSDKGSIPDRFSAQQFSDYHSELNMSSLELGDSALYFCASSLSVGQGVAGELFFGEGSRLTVL.

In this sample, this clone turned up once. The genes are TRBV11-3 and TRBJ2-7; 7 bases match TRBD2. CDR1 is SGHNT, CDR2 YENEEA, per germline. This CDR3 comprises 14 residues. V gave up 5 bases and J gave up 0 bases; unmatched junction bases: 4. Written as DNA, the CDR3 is TGTGCCAGCAGCCCAGCGGGGAGCTCCTACGAGCAGTACTTC. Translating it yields CASSPAGSSYEQYF.

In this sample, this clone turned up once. Written as DNA, the CDR3 is TGTGCCAGCAGCCGAGCGGGGGGGCGAGAAGATACGCAGTATTTT. Residues: CASSRAGGREDTQYF. The chain has TRBV5-4 and TRBJ2-3, with 10 bases matching TRBD2. The germline CDR1 and CDR2 sequences are SGHNT and YYREEE (reference sequence). V lost 4 bases and J lost 5; bases outside the gene matches: 7. The CDR3 consists of 15 residues.

The chain's CDR3 is CSVRTGAELYGYTF. CDR3 nucleotide sequence: TGCAGCGTCCGGACAGGGGCGGAACTCTATGGCTACACCTTC. J is TRBJ1-2 and V is TRBV29-1; 9 bases align to TRBD1. CDR1 and CDR2 (germline): SQVTM, ANQGSEA. Unmatched junction bases numbered 9, after V lost 6 bases and J lost 4 bases. This CDR3 has 14 residues.

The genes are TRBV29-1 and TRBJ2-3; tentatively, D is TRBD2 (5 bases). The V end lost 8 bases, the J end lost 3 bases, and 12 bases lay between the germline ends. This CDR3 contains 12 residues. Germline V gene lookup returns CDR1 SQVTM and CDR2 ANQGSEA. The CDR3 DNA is TGCAGCCTCGGGCAGCGGACAGATACGCAGTATTTT. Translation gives CSLGQRTDTQYF.

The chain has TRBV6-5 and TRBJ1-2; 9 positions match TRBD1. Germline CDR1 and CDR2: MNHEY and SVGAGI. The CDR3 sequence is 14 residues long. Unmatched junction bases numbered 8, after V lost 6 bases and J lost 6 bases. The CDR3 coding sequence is TGTGCCAGCAGCGACAGGGGGGGCGAGGATGGCTACACCTTC. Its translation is CASSDRGGEDGYTF.

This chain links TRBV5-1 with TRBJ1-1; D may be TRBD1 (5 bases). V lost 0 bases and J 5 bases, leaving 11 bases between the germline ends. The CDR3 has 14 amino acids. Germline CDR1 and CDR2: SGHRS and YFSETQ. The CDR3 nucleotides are TGCGCCAGCAGCTTGGGGGAAGGGGTAACTGAAGCTTTCTTT. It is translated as CASSLGEGVTEAFF. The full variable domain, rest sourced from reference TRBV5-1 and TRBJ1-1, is KAGVTQTPRYLIKTRGQQVTLSCSPISGHRSVSWYQQTPGQGLQFLFEYFSETQRNKGNFPGRFSGRQFSNSRSEMNVSTLELGDSALYLCASSLGEGVTEAFFGQGTRLTVV.